This TCR beta chain was captured by sequencing in a study of cytomegalovirus exposure and HLA in healthy donors. Notes on the study in general: Reports credit the classifier with highly specific, highly sensitive diagnosis of cytomegalovirus status. Generally TCR sequences proved uncommon, though certain public TCRs appeared in numerous donors. Overall, around 150 TCR beta chains were annotated as cytomegalovirus-associated.

Assay used: immunoSEQ multiplex PCR; TCRdb lists only in-frame clones, some missing. The profile shows 250,000 to 350,000 clones, roughly 87% of them singletons. Germline V CDR1 and CDR2: MGHRA, YSYEKL. Germline trimming cut 3 bases from V and 2 bases from J; bases unmatched to any gene: 8. The CDR3 has 16 residues. Regarding this clone: The target antigen is unknown.

Sequencing was carried out using PBMCs. The clonotype originates from a young woman in good health and CMV-seropositive. V usage is TRBV4-1 and J usage is TRBJ2-3, with 7 nucleotides matching TRBD2. The CDR3 DNA sequence: TGCGCCAGCAGCCAGCCTCCGGCGGGGGACACAGATACGCAGTATTTT. It codes for CASSQPPAGDTDTQYF.